This T cell receptor beta chain was sequenced in a study of OX40 agonist ivuxolimab in advanced cancers. Study-level results: In the 0.1-3.0 mg/kg groups, partial responders showed among the lowest expansion.

TCRdb keeps only in-frame clones here, not all; method: immunoSEQ multiplex PCR. The repertoire consists of about 64,000 clones, with over 80% occurring once and the leading ten covering approximately 3%. As regards this clone: Its target is not known.

The CDR3 length is 13 residues. V lost 0 bases and J 5 bases, leaving 11 bases between the germline ends. Germline V gene lookup returns CDR1 GTSNPN and CDR2 SVGIG (reference sequence). This rearrangement joins TRBV30 to TRBJ2-7; weak D call: TRBD2 (5 bases). The source is an adult with an advanced solid tumor such as melanoma, head and neck, liver or kidney cancer. This material consisted of CD4+ or CD8+ T cells sorted from blood, taken in a trial of the OX40 agonist ivuxolimab. CDR3 loop: CAWSVGLANEQYF. Written as DNA, the CDR3 is TGTGCCTGGAGTGTAGGGCTAGCCAACGAGCAGTACTTC.